The 26 T cell receptor beta chains listed next were all sequenced from one sample in a study of regulatory T cells in long-lasting Graves disease. Indicated time point: newly diagnosed GD, antithyroid drugs for less than 3 months. Following extraction of RNA from PBMCs, that RNA was used to make the TCR library. Libraries of TCR beta came from iRepertoire HTBI primers plus Arm-PCR of CDR3 regions. One entry per CDR3 protein, called by TCRdb with MiXCR from the multiplex PCR reads. The sample lists 510,000 or so distinct CDR3 sequences, around 12% occurring once. Separately, the same data were catalogued under a study of T cells in Graves' hyperthyroidism and ophthalmopathy.

Source: peripheral blood mononuclear cells (PBMCs), taken at new diagnosis, from a patient treated with antithyroid drugs. Receptors were obtained from a woman younger than 45 with Graves disease.

Concerning this clonotype: This could be a read error, since a much larger clone is one nucleotide away. This chain connects TRBV12-3 or TRBV12-4 to TRBJ2-7; D perhaps matches TRBD2 (5 bases). V shed 5 bases and J shed 7 bases, with 21 bases lying between them. The CDR3 sequence is 15 residues long. CDR3 sequence: CASSPRRGPAGEQYF. DNA of the CDR3: TGTGCCAGCAGTCCTCGTAGAGGCCCTGCGGGTGAGCAGTACTTC.

This clonotype was picked up many times. The chain recombines TRBV12-3 or TRBV12-4 with TRBJ2-7; D could derive from TRBD1 or TRBD2 (5 bases each). The CDR3 has 13 amino acids. Trimming removed 7 bases at V and 4 bases at J, with 14 bases between. The CDR3 coding sequence is TGTGCCAGCACCCCCGGGACCACGTACGAGCAGTACTTC. Translating gives CASTPGTTYEQYF.

Note on this clonotype: With a much larger clone just one base away, this may be a read error. This chain links TRBV7-2 with TRBJ2-5, with 8 bases lining up with TRBD2. The germline V gene has CDR1 SGHTA and CDR2 FQGNSA. This CDR3 is built from 15 residues. The CDR3 DNA sequence: TGTGCCAGCAGCTCCACAAAAGCGGGAGCGTCGTCGCAGTCCTTC. Its protein product is CASSSTKAGASSQSF.

This rearrangement joins TRBV30 to TRBJ2-1, with D unresolved. This CDR3 contains 16 residues. V was trimmed by 2 bases and J by 5 bases, leaving 19 bases between them. Germline V gene sequence: CDR1 GTSNPN, CDR2 SVGIG (reference sequence). In DNA, the CDR3 is TGTGCCTGGAGTCGTCTTGGGGTGAAGCGCGACAATGAGCAGTTCTTC. Amino acid sequence: CAWSRLGVKRDNEQFF.

This clonotype was seen many times. CDR3 sequence (DNA): TGTGCCACTTCCGGGTGGGGGAACACTGAAGCTTTCTTT. It codes for CATSGWGNTEAFF. J is TRBJ1-1 and V is TRBV6-1, with unresolved D. V gave up 10 bases and J gave up 1 base, with 13 bases separating them. This CDR3 is 13 amino acids long. Per the germline V gene, CDR1 is MNHNS and CDR2 is SASEGT.

This clonotype was seen ten or more times. The chain couples TRBV28 to TRBJ2-7, with 7 positions matching TRBD1. V lost 6 bases and J lost 3; bases outside the gene matches: 11. This CDR3 region has 15 residues. Per germline, CDR1 MDHEN and CDR2 SYDVKM. This CDR3 reads CASSLTGAGVYEQYF. The CDR3 DNA reads as TGTGCCAGCAGCCTTACAGGGGCTGGTGTCTACGAGCAGTACTTC.

The chain employs TRBV20-1 and TRBJ2-7; no definite D call. Per the germline V gene, CDR1 is DFQATT and CDR2 is SNEGSKA (reference sequence). The CDR3 has 13 amino acids. V was trimmed by 5 bases and J by 3 bases, leaving 14 bases between them. In DNA form, the CDR3 reads TGCAGTGCTTCGACTCTACCATTCTACGAGCAGTACTTC. Translation gives CSASTLPFYEQYF.

The table lists this clonotype with a few counts. This chain's CDR3 is CATSPFSGADTDTQYF. The CDR3 nucleotides read TGTGCCACCAGTCCCTTTTCAGGGGCGGACACAGATACGCAGTATTTT. The chain carries TRBV24-1 and TRBJ2-3; a weak D match, TRBD1 (6 bases). Germline CDR1 and CDR2: KGHDR and SFDVKD. This CDR3 has 16 residues. V was trimmed by 6 bases and J by 2 bases, leaving 17 bases between them.

This clonotype has just a few counts. The rearrangement joins TRBV10-3 to TRBJ2-1; D is possibly TRBD2 (5 bases). The length of the CDR3 is 14 residues. Germline V gene sequence: CDR1 ENHRY, CDR2 SYGVKD. The germline V and J ends were trimmed by 4 bases and 1 base, with 8 bases remaining between them. CDR3 sequence: CAISAGNSYNEQFF. In nucleotides, the CDR3 is TGTGCCATCAGTGCCGGGAATTCCTACAATGAGCAGTTCTTC.

This clonotype was seen repeatedly, ten times or more. The chain recombines TRBV10-1 with TRBJ2-5; D remains unclear. The V gene's germline CDR1 is WNHNN and CDR2 SYGVQD (reference sequence). CDR3 size: 13 residues. Trimming left V 5 bases short and J 3 bases short, with 10 bases between. The CDR3 sequence: CASSSHSEETQYF. The CDR3 DNA follows: TGCGCCAGCAGTTCTCATTCCGAAGAGACCCAGTACTTC.

This clonotype was counted between two and nine times. One base away lies a much larger clone, so this may be a sequencing read error. The chain has TRBV27 and TRBJ2-7, with TRBD2 matching 7 bases. Germline CDR1 is MNHEY and CDR2 is SMNVEV (reference sequence). CDR3 length: 13 residues. Written as DNA, the CDR3 is TGTACCAGCAGTTTCGGGGGGTTCAACGAGCAGTACTTC. Its translation is CTSSFGGFNEQYF.

V is TRBV7-3 and J is TRBJ2-3; D remains unclear. Trimming removed 1 base at V and 1 base at J, with 9 bases between. CDR3 length: 15 residues. Per the germline V gene, CDR1 is SGHTA and CDR2 is FQGTGA. The CDR3 sequence is CASSLMGIGTDTQYF. CDR3 DNA sequence: TGTGCCAGCAGCTTAATGGGGATAGGCACAGATACGCAGTATTTT.

In this sample, this clonotype turned up many times. This rearrangement joins TRBV5-1 to TRBJ2-1, with a weak D call TRBD2 (7 bases). The CDR3 covers 17 residues. Between the trimmed V and J ends, which lost 4 bases and 7 bases, there was a span of 24 bases. Germline V lookup: CDR1 SGHRS, CDR2 YFSETQ. CDR3 nucleotide sequence: TGCGCCAGCAGCACGCCAGGGGCGGGAGAAGGGTCGAATGAGCAGTTCTTC. It translates to CASSTPGAGEGSNEQFF.

Comments on this clonotype: A single base is all that separates this from a far larger clone, so a read error is likely. The rearrangement joins TRBV27 to TRBJ2-7; 7 bases align to TRBD1. V lost 5 bases, J lost 7 bases, and 17 bases stayed unmatched. The germline CDR1 and CDR2 sequences are MNHEY and SMNVEV (reference sequence). This CDR3 region has 16 residues. CDR3 region: CASSPLQGPSYNEQYF. The CDR3 coding sequence is TGTGCCAGCAGTCCATTACAGGGGCCCTCCTACAATGAGCAGTACTTC.

Concerning this clonotype itself: A read error may account for a junction end that differs from germline. The genes are TRBV28 and TRBJ1-3; D possibly corresponds to TRBD1 (5 bases). CDR3 length: 16 amino acids. CDR1 is MDHEN, CDR2 SYDVKM, per germline. The DNA for the CDR3 is TGTGCCAGCAGATCCTACGGGACGAGTGCTGGAAACGCCATATATTTT. Protein sequence: CASRSYGTSAGNAIYF.

This clonotype was seen at least ten times. V usage is TRBV12-3 or TRBV12-4 and J usage is TRBJ1-4, with D tentatively TRBD1 (6 bases). V was trimmed by 5 bases and J by 1 base, leaving 11 bases between them. The CDR3 sequence is 15 residues long. CDR3 bases: TGTGCCAGCAGTAAACTCAGGGGAACTAATGAAAAACTGTTTTTT. Its protein is CASSKLRGTNEKLFF.

This clonotype occurred many times. The rearrangement uses TRBV11-2 and TRBJ2-2, with TRBD1 as a possible D gene (6 bases). V lost 2 bases and J lost 8, with 15 bases in between. CDR1 is SGHAT and CDR2 is FQNNGV in the germline V gene. This CDR3 spans 15 amino acids. The CDR3, as DNA: TGTGCCAGCAGCTTACTTACAGGGTGGGCTGGGGAGCTGTTTTTT. Residues: CASSLLTGWAGELFF.

The chain couples TRBV29-1 to TRBJ2-6; possible D gene TRBD2, 6 bases. Trimming took 6 bases from V and 4 from J, leaving 16 bases between them. CDR3 length: 15 residues. CDR1 SQVTM and CDR2 ANQGSEA come from the germline V gene. DNA for the CDR3: TGCAGCGTCGGACTAATTTTAGGAGGGGCCAACGTCCTGACTTTC. This codes for CSVGLILGGANVLTF.

This clonotype was counted ten times or more. The chain couples TRBV10-3 to TRBJ2-3, with TRBD2 matching over 10 bases. Unmatched junction bases numbered 3, after V lost 6 bases and J lost 3 bases. The CDR3 runs 14 residues. Germline CDR1 reads ENHRY; CDR2 reads SYGVKD. The CDR3 nucleotides are TGTGCCATCAGGAGCGGGAGGGGGACAGATACGCAGTATTTT. It specifies CAIRSGRGTDTQYF.

This clonotype was observed many times. The rearrangement uses TRBV19 and TRBJ1-1, with 8 bases identical to TRBD1. This CDR3 region has 16 residues. Germline lookup yields CDR1 LNHDA and CDR2 SQIVND (reference sequence). V shed 5 bases, J shed 4 bases, and the junction held 12 bases outside the gene matches. The CDR3 sequence is CASSLEGRGRGTEAFF. CDR3 DNA sequence: TGTGCCAGTAGTTTGGAAGGCAGGGGGCGAGGCACTGAAGCTTTCTTT.

This clonotype was recorded a few times. The chain couples TRBV20-1 to TRBJ2-1, with D possibly matching TRBD2 (5 bases). V lost 3 bases, J lost 3 bases, and 12 bases lay in between. CDR1 is DFQATT, CDR2 SNEGSKA, per germline (reference sequence). This CDR3 has 14 amino acids. CDR3 coding DNA: TGCAGTGCTAGTTGGGGAGCCGACTACAATGAGCAGTTCTTC. It is translated as CSASWGADYNEQFF.

To note about this clonotype: A much larger clone sits a single nucleotide away, making a read error possible. The rearrangement joins TRBV6-1 to TRBJ1-3, with unresolved D. CDR1 and CDR2 from the germline V gene are MNHNS and SASEGT. The CDR3 spans 15 residues. The CDR3, as DNA: TGTGCCAGCAGCCTCTCGGCTATGCCTGGAAACACCACATATTTT. This codes for CASSLSAMPGNTTYF.

This clonotype showed up many times. This chain links TRBV27 with TRBJ1-2; TRBD1 is a possible D gene (5 bases). Between the trimmed V and J ends, which lost 3 bases and 4 bases, there was a span of 15 bases. The germline gives CDR1 MNHEY, CDR2 SMNVEV (reference sequence). The CDR3 extends over 15 amino acids. CDR3 region: CASSFLDTLGYGYTF. CDR3 DNA sequence: TGTGCCAGCAGTTTTCTGGACACATTGGGCTATGGCTACACCTTC.

In its sample, this clonotype was seen many times. The CDR3, as DNA: TGCAGCTCACGAAGTTCCTACAATGAGCAGTTCTTC. It codes for CSSRSSYNEQFF. The genes are TRBV29-1 and TRBJ2-1; D unclear. Trimming pared 8 bases from V and 1 base from J, leaving 9 bases between. There are 12 residues in the CDR3. In germline, CDR1 is SQVTM, CDR2 ANQGSEA.

This clonotype has a handful of counts. The rearrangement uses TRBV6-9 and TRBJ2-2; 9 positions agree with TRBD1. This CDR3 is 17 amino acids long. CDR1 is MNHGY and CDR2 is SVAAGI in the germline V gene. V trimming: 4 bases; J trimming: 5 bases; junction bases outside the gene matches: 11. CDR3 DNA sequence: TGTGCCAGCAGTTCATCTGAGACAGGGGGAGGAACCGGGGAGCTGTTTTTT. This sequence encodes CASSSSETGGGTGELFF.

This clonotype appeared a few times. The J gene is TRBJ2-7, the V gene TRBV28, with TRBD2 matching over 7 bases. V dropped 6 bases and J dropped 1; count of bases not matched to a gene: 6. The CDR3 totals 14 residues. In germline, CDR1 is MDHEN, CDR2 SYDVKM. In DNA form, the CDR3 reads TGTGCCAGCAGCTCTCAAGCGGGATCCTACGAGCAGTACTTC. Its translation is CASSSQAGSYEQYF.